Each of the 21 T cell receptor beta chains below was sequenced from the same sample in a study of graft-versus-host responses after intestinal transplantation (dated by TCRdb to the early 2020s). Their recognized antigens are unknown. The time point label corresponds to: cells obtained before transplantation from donor or recipient. Library creation used the immunoSEQ multiplex PCR assay. TCRdb carries this immuneACCESS record with in-frame sequences only. Its versions omit some clonotypes, under half of them owing to an unresolved V gene in the studies checked, with the rest unexplained. Recorded for this sample are around 90,000 clones; less than 95% of them occurred a single time. Clones ranked in the top ten supply roughly 0.18% of the sample. The sample here was unstimulated CD4+ T cells sorted from spleen or lymph node cells, taken before transplant. All receptors come from a human donor who was the organ donor for an intestinal transplant.

V is TRBV9 and J is TRBJ2-5; the D gene is possibly TRBD1 (6 bases). Deletions cut 0 bases from V and 5 bases from J, with 14 bases between. The CDR3 consists of 15 residues. Germline V CDR1 and CDR2: SGDLS, YYNGEE. This CDR3 is CASSVAGARHETQYF. In DNA, the CDR3 is TGTGCCAGCAGCGTAGCAGGGGCTCGGCACGAGACCCAGTACTTC. The whole variable domain, remainder taken from reference TRBV9 and TRBJ2-5, is DSGVTQTPKHLITATGQRVTLRCSPRSGDLSVYWYQQSLDQGLQFLIQYYNGEERAKGNILERFSAQQFPDLHSELNLSSLELGDSALYFCASSVAGARHETQYFGPGTRLLVL.

The chain carries TRBV4-2 and TRBJ1-5; D remains unclear. This CDR3 spans 14 amino acids. CDR1 and CDR2 (germline): LGHNA, YNFKEQ. Trimming removed 0 bases from V and 7 bases from J, with 10 bases in between. The CDR3 coding sequence is TGTGCCAGCAGCCAAGAGGGAGTTAGCCAGCCCCAGCATTTT. It is translated as CASSQEGVSQPQHF.

J is TRBJ1-2 and V is TRBV19; 10 bases agree with TRBD1. The CDR3 is 15 residues long. V gave up 4 bases and J gave up 3 bases; unmatched junction bases: 5. Germline V CDR1 and CDR2: LNHDA, SQIVND (reference sequence). The CDR3 loop is CASSRGQGFDYGYTF. Written as DNA, the CDR3 is TGTGCCAGTAGTAGGGGACAGGGGTTTGACTATGGCTACACCTTC.

This chain links TRBV29-1 with TRBJ2-1; no reliable D call. Germline CDR1 SQVTM, CDR2 ANQGSEA. V was shortened by 1 base and J by 0 bases, with 19 bases between the two germline ends. CDR3 length equals 18 residues. CDR3 sequence reads: CSVEGYQKLTSSYNEQFF. CDR3 coding DNA: TGCAGCGTTGAAGGCTACCAGAAACTAACGAGCTCCTACAATGAGCAGTTCTTC.

As for this clone: A read error is likely, as this CDR3 ends without the conserved phenylalanine or tryptophan. The V and J genes are TRBV6-1 and TRBJ1-2, with no clear D. Germline values: CDR1 MNHNS, CDR2 SASEGT. Trimming removed 7 bases from V and 5 bases from J, with 20 bases in between. The CDR3 covers 15 residues. The CDR3 loop reads CASTALGTAEYGYTL. The CDR3 DNA sequence: TGTGCCAGCACGGCTTTGGGAACAGCTGAGTATGGCTACACCCTC.

V and J are TRBV19 and TRBJ2-7, with TRBD1 matching over 7 bases. Germline CDR1 reads LNHDA; CDR2 reads SQIVND (reference sequence). Trimming removed 10 bases from V and 7 bases from J; junction bases left unmatched: 28. CDR3 length: 18 amino acids. The CDR3 DNA reads as TGTGCCACCCTACGAAGCGGCTCCCGGGACAGAGACGATCGGGAGCAGTACTTC. Encoded protein: CATLRSGSRDRDDREQYF.

The chain has TRBV6-5 and TRBJ1-2; D not resolved. The germline V and J ends were trimmed by 5 bases and 4 bases, with 11 bases remaining between them. CDR1 and CDR2 (germline): MNHEY, SVGAGI. This CDR3 is 13 amino acids long. CDR3 sequence reads: CASSREGLYGYTF. In nucleotides, the CDR3 is TGTGCCAGCAGTCGGGAGGGCCTCTATGGCTACACCTTC.

This chain links TRBV7-9 with TRBJ1-1; tentative D call: TRBD1 (5 bases). V lost 3 bases, J lost 6 bases, and 20 bases lay in between. The CDR3 consists of 16 residues. CDR1 and CDR2 (germline): SEHNR, FQNEAQ (reference sequence). CDR3 bases: TGTGCCAGCAGCTTGGGGGTTATGGGTCCCGGGGCTGAAGCTTTCTTT. Its protein is CASSLGVMGPGAEAFF. The whole variable domain, remainder taken from reference TRBV7-9 and TRBJ1-1, is DTGVSQNPRHKITKRGQNVTFRCDPISEHNRLYWYRQTLGQGPEFLTYFQNEAQLEKSRLLSDRFSAERPKGSFSTLEIQRTEQGDSAMYLCASSLGVMGPGAEAFFGQGTRLTVV.

This rearrangement joins TRBV28 to TRBJ2-7; D is ambiguous. V was trimmed by 5 bases and J by 4 bases, leaving 12 bases between them. Per germline, CDR1 MDHEN and CDR2 SYDVKM. This CDR3 is 13 amino acids long. The CDR3 nucleotides are TGTGCCAGCAGTCTGCCCACCCTATACGAGCAGTACTTC. It is translated as CASSLPTLYEQYF.

The chain couples TRBV12-5 to TRBJ2-3; 10 positions agree with TRBD2. With 6 bases clipped from V and 6 bases from J, the junction kept 9 bases outside the gene matches. Germline CDR1 LGHNT, CDR2 FRNRAP. The CDR3 contains 15 residues. Written as DNA, the CDR3 is TGTGCTAGTGGCCAAGGACTAGCGGCCAGGGATACGCAGTATTTT. Its translation: CASGQGLAARDTQYF.

The V gene is TRBV30, the J gene TRBJ1-1; D gene unclear. CDR3 length: 11 amino acids. CDR1 is GTSNPN, CDR2 SVGIG, per germline (reference sequence). V was cut by 8 bases and J by 11 bases, with 18 bases left in between. CDR3 protein: CATITEVVAFF. In nucleotides, the CDR3 is TGTGCCACTATTACTGAAGTCGTGGCTTTCTTT.

The chain is built from TRBV28 and TRBJ1-2, with 8 bases that match TRBD1. The CDR3 has 13 residues. The junction had 4 bases not matched to a gene; V was cut back by 2 bases and J by 8 bases. From germline, CDR1 is MDHEN and CDR2 SYDVKM. The chain's CDR3 is CASSLGDRFGYTF. The CDR3 bases are TGTGCCAGCAGTTTAGGGGACAGGTTCGGCTACACCTTC.

This chain connects TRBV5-6 to TRBJ1-2; no clear D. This CDR3 spans 14 amino acids. The germline CDR1 and CDR2 sequences are SGHDT and YYEEEE. V was clipped by 4 bases and J by 5 bases, with 15 bases between them. CDR3 in amino acids: CASSKDAEPYGYTF. In DNA form, the CDR3 reads TGTGCCAGCAGCAAAGACGCCGAGCCATATGGCTACACCTTC.

The DNA for the CDR3 is TGTGCCAGCAGCGTAGTTCCTACCGGGACTGAAAGATACAATGAGCAGTTCTTC. Amino acids: CASSVVPTGTERYNEQFF. The chain employs TRBV9 and TRBJ2-1, with D possibly TRBD2 on 6 matching bases. The CDR3 runs to 18 residues. V was trimmed by 0 bases and J by 4 bases, leaving 20 bases between them. Germline V gene lookup returns CDR1 SGDLS and CDR2 YYNGEE.

The chain links TRBV20-1 to TRBJ1-2; D is unresolved. The CDR3 extends over 11 amino acids. The V gene lost 4 bases and the J gene lost 6 bases, with 9 bases spanning the gap. Germline CDR1 DFQATT, CDR2 SNEGSKA (reference sequence). The CDR3 DNA is TGCAGTGCTATGGGGTTGGATGGCTACACCTTC. Amino acid sequence: CSAMGLDGYTF.

V usage is TRBV11-2 and J usage is TRBJ2-1, with D perhaps TRBD1 or TRBD2 (6 bases each). The CDR3 extends over 15 amino acids. Trimming took off 2 bases at V and 4 bases at J, with 12 bases between the two ends. From germline, CDR1 is SGHAT and CDR2 FQNNGV. The CDR3 nucleotides are TGTGCCAGCAGCTTATTTCGGGGGCCGTACAATGAGCAGTTCTTC. Its protein product is CASSLFRGPYNEQFF.

The chain links TRBV27 to TRBJ2-1; TRBD1 matches 7 bases. The CDR3 contains 16 residues. Per the germline V gene, CDR1 is MNHEY and CDR2 is SMNVEV (reference sequence). V shed 5 bases and J 0 bases; nucleotides not matched to a gene: 7. CDR3 DNA sequence: TGTGCCAGCAGTAGCCCGACAGGGCGCTCCTACAATGAGCAGTTCTTC. Translation: CASSSPTGRSYNEQFF.

The V call is TRBV4-3, the J call TRBJ2-1; D unresolved. Germline CDR1 LGHNA, CDR2 YSLEER. With 3 bases removed from V and 3 bases from J, the gap between germline ends came to 9 bases. The CDR3 extends over 14 amino acids. The CDR3 DNA follows: TGCGCCAGCAGCCATAGATGGATCTACAATGAGCAGTTCTTC. It translates to CASSHRWIYNEQFF.

The chain links TRBV6-6 to TRBJ1-5, with 9 bases lining up with TRBD1. J was trimmed by 6 bases and V by 6 bases; bases with no gene match: 6. Germline V gene sequence: CDR1 MNHNY, CDR2 SVGAGI (reference sequence). CDR3 size: 14 residues. The CDR3 loop reads CASRGQGGGQPQHF. The CDR3 DNA follows: TGTGCCAGCAGGGGACAGGGAGGAGGTCAGCCCCAGCATTTT.

The count of this clone is one. This chain links TRBV28 with TRBJ1-4; tentative D call: TRBD1 (6 bases). Trimming stripped 5 bases from V and 1 base from J, with 20 bases between. The germline V gene encodes CDR1 MDHEN and CDR2 SYDVKM. The CDR3 consists of 18 residues. CDR3 protein: CASSGPGTRYKTNEKLFF. The CDR3 nucleotides read TGTGCCAGCAGTGGTCCCGGGACACGGTATAAAACTAATGAAAAACTGTTTTTT.

The chain uses TRBV6-1 and TRBJ1-6; D call uncertain. Germline CDR1 reads MNHNS; CDR2 reads SASEGT. This CDR3 is 12 amino acids long. Trimming stripped 6 bases from V and 8 bases from J, with 8 bases between. Written as DNA, the CDR3 is TGTGCCAGCAGACCAAGGGATTCACCCCTCCACTTT. Translation: CASRPRDSPLHF.